This T cell receptor (beta chain) appears in the sequencing data of a study of blood T cell repertoires in COVID-19. Germline V gene data show CDR1 as KGHDR and CDR2 as SFDVKD. This CDR3 has 14 residues. V shed 5 bases and J shed 4 bases, with 10 bases lying between them. Assay: immunoSEQ multiplex PCR; the TCRdb copy retains only in-frame clones and omits some. The sample yields approximately 100,000 clones, over 85% seen once. The TCR sequence derives from a man in his 70s with acute or convalescent COVID-19. The material sequenced was peripheral blood. The chain uses TRBV24-1 and TRBJ2-2; the D gene is possibly TRBD1 (6 bases). The chain's CDR3 is CATSVTGSTGELFF. CDR3 DNA: TGTGCCACCAGTGTTACAGGGTCCACCGGGGAGCTGTTTTTT.